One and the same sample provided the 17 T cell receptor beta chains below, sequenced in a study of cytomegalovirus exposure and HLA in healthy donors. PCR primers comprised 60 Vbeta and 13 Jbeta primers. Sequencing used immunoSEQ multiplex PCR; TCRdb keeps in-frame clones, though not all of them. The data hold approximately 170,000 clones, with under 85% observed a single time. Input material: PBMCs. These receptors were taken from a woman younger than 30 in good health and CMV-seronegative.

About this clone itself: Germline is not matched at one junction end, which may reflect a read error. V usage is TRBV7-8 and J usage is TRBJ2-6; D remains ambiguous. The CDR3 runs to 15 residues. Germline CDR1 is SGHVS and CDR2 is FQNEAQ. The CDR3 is CASRLGEAGANVLTF. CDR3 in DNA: TGTGCCAGCAGGTTAGGAGAGGCCGGGGCCAACGTCCTGACTTTC.

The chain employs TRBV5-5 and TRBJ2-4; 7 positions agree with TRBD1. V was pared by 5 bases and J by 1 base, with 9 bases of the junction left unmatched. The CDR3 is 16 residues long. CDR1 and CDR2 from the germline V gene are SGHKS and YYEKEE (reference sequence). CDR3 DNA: TGTGCCAGCAGTCATCAGGGGGATGGTGCCAAAAACATTCAGTACTTC. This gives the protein CASSHQGDGAKNIQYF.

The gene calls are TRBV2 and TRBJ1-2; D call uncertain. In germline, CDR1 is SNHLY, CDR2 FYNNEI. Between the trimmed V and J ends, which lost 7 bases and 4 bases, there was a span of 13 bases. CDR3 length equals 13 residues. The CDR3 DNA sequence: TGTGCCAGCATATTGACACCAATCTATGGCTACACCTTC. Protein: CASILTPIYGYTF.

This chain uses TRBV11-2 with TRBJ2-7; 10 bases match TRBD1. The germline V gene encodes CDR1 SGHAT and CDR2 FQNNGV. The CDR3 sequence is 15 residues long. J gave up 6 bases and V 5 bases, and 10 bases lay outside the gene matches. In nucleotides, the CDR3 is TGTGCCAGCAGCGGATTAGACAGGGGGCGGTTCGAGCAGTACTTC. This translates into CASSGLDRGRFEQYF.

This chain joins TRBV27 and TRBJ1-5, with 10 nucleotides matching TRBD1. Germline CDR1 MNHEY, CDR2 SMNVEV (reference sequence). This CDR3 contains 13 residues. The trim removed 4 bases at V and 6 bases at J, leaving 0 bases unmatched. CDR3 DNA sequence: TGTGCCAGCAGTTGGGACAGGGGTCAGCCCCAGCATTTT. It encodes CASSWDRGQPQHF.

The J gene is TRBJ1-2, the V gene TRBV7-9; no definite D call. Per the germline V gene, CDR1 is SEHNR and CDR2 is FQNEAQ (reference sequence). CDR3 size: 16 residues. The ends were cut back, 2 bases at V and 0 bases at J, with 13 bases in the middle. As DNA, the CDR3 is TGTGCCAGCAGCTTAATAAGCGGAACAGCTAACTATGGCTACACCTTC. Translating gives CASSLISGTANYGYTF.

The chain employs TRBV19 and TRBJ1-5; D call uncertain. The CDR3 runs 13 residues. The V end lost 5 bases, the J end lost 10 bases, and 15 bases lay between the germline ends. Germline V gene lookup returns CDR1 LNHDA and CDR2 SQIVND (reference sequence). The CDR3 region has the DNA TGTGCCAGTAGTTCATTGCCCGATAGTCCCCAGCATTTT. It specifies CASSSLPDSPQHF.

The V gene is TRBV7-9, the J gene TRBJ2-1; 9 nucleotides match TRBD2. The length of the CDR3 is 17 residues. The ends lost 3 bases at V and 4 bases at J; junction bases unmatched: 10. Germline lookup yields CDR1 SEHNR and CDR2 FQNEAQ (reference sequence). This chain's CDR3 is CASSFGSGRSIYNEQFF. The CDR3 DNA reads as TGTGCCAGCAGCTTTGGGAGCGGGAGGTCTATATACAATGAGCAGTTCTTC.

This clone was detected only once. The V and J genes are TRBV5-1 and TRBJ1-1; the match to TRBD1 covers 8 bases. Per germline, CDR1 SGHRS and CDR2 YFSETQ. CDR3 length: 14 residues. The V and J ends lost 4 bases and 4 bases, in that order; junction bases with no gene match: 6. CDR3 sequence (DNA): TGCGCCAGCAGCAACGGACAGGGCGGCACTGAAGCTTTCTTT. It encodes CASSNGQGGTEAFF.

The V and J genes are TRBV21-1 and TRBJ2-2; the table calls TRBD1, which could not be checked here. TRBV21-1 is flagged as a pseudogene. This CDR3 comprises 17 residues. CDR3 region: CASSKEWGDRNTGELFF. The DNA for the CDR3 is TGTGCCAGCAGCAAAGAGTGGGGGGACAGGAACACCGGGGAGCTGTTTTTT.

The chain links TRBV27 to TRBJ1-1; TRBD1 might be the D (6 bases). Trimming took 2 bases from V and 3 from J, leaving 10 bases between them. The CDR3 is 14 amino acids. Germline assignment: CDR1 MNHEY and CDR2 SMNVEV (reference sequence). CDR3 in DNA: TGTGCCAGCAGTTTAGGGCAGGGGCACACTGAAGCTTTCTTT. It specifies CASSLGQGHTEAFF.

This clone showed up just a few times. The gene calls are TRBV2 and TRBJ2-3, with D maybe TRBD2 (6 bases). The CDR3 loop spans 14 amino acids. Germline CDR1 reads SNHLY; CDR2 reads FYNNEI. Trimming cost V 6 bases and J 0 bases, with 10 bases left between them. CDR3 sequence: CASRTGTSTDTQYF. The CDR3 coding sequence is TGTGCCAGCAGGACCGGGACTAGCACAGATACGCAGTATTTT.

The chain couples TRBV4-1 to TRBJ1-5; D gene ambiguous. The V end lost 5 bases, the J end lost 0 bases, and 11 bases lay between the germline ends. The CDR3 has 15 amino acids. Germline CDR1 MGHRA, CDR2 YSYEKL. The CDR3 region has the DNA TGCGCCAGCAGCTTCGACACCTATAGCAATCAGCCCCAGCATTTT. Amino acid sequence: CASSFDTYSNQPQHF.

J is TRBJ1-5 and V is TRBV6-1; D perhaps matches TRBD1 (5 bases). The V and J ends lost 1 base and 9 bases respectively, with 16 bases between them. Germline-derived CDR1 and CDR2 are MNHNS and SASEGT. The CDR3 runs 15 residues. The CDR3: CASSEGDSRLRPQHF. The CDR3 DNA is TGTGCCAGCAGTGAAGGTGACAGTCGGTTACGGCCCCAGCATTTT.

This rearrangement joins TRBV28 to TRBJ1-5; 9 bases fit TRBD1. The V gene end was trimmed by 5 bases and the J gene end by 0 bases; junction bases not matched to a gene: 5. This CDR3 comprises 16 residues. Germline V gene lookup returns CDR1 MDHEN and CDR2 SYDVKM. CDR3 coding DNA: TGTGCCAGCAGTATCCGGGACAGGGTTAGCAATCAGCCCCAGCATTTT. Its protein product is CASSIRDRVSNQPQHF.

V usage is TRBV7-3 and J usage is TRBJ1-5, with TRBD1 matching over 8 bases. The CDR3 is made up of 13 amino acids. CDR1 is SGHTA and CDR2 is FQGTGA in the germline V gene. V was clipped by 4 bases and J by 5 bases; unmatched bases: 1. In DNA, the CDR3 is TGTGCCAGCAGCTCGGACAGGGATCAGCCCCAGCATTTT. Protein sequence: CASSSDRDQPQHF.

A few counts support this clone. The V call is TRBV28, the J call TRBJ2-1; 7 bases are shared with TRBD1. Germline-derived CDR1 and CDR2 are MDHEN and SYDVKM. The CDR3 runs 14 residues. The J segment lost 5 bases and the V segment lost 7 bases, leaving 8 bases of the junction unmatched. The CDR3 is CASIAGTENNEQFF. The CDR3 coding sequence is TGTGCCAGCATTGCCGGGACAGAGAACAATGAGCAGTTCTTC.